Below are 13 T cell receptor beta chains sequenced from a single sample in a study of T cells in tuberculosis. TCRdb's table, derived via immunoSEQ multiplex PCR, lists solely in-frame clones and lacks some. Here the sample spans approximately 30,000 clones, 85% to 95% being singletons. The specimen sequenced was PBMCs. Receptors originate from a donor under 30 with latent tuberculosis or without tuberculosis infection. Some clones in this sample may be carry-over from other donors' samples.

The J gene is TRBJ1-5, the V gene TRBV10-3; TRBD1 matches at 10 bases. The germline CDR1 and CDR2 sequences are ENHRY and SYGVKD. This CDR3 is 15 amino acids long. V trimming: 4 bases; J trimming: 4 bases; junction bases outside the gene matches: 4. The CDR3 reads CAISVTGGGNQPQHF. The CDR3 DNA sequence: TGTGCCATCAGTGTGACAGGGGGCGGGAATCAGCCCCAGCATTTT.

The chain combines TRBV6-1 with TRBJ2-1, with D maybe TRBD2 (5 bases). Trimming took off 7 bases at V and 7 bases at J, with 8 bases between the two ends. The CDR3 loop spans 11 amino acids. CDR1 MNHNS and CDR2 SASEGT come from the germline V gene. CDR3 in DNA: TGTGCCAGCATCGGCGGGAATGAGCAGTTCTTC. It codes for CASIGGNEQFF.

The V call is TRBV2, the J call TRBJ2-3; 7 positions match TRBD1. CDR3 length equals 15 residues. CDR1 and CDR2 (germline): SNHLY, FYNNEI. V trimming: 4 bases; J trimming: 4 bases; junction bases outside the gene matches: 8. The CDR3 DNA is TGTGCCAGCAGTGGAGACAGGGTTTTTGCAGATACGCAGTATTTT. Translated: CASSGDRVFADTQYF.

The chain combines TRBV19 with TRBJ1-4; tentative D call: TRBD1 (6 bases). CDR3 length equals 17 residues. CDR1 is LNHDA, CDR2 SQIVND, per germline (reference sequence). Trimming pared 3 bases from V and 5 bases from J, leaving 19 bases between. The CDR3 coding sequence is TGTGCCAGTAGTATGATTTATAATCAGGGGCGGAATGAAAAACTGTTTTTT. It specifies CASSMIYNQGRNEKLFF. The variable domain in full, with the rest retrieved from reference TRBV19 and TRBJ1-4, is DGGITQSPKYLFRKEGQNVTLSCEQNLNHDAMYWYRQDPGQGLRLIYYSQIVNDFQKGDIAEGYSVSREKKESFPLTVTSAQKNPTAFYLCASSMIYNQGRNEKLFFGSGTQLSVL.

The CDR3 reads CASNTSGGKNEQFF. CDR3 bases: TGTGCCAGCAACACTAGCGGGGGTAAGAATGAGCAGTTCTTC. J is TRBJ2-1 and V is TRBV21-1; TRBD2 was called by the table and not checked on the DNA. TRBV21-1 is noted as a pseudogene. The CDR3 runs 14 residues.

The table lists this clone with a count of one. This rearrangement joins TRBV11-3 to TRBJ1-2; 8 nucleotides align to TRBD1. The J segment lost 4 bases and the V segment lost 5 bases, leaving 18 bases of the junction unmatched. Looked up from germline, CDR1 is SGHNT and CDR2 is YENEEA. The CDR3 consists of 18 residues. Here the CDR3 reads CASSPGTGKTPNTYGYTF. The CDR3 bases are TGTGCCAGCAGCCCGGGGACAGGAAAAACTCCTAACACCTATGGCTACACCTTC.

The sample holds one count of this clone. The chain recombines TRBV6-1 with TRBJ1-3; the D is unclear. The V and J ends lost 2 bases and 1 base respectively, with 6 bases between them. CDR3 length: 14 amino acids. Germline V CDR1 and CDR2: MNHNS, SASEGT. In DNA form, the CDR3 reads TGTGCCAGCAGTGAACCAGGTTCTGGAAACACCATATATTTT. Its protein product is CASSEPGSGNTIYF.

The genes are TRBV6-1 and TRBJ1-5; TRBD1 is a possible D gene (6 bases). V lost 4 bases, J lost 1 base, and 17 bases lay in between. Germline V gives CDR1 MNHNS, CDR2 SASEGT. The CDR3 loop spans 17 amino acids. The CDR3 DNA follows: TGTGCCAGCAGTGGCAGACATATTAGGGGGAGCAATCAGCCCCAGCATTTT. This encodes CASSGRHIRGSNQPQHF.

The CDR3 spells CASSQVGQGVNYGYTF. The CDR3 DNA reads TGCGCCAGCAGCCAAGTCGGACAGGGGGTTAACTATGGCTACACCTTC. The V call is TRBV4-1, the J call TRBJ1-2; TRBD1 matches at 10 bases. Unmatched junction bases numbered 3, after V lost 1 base and J lost 1 base. In germline, CDR1 is MGHRA, CDR2 YSYEKL. This CDR3 comprises 16 residues.

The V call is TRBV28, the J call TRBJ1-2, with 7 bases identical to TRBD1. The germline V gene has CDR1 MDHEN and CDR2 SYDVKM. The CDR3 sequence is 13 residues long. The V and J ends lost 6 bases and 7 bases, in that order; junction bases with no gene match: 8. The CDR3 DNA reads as TGTGCCAGCAGGTCCAGGGGGACAGTTGGCTACACCTTC. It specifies CASRSRGTVGYTF.

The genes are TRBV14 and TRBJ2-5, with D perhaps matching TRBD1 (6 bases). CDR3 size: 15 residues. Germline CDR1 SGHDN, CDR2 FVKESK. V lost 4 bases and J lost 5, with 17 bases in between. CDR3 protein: CASSPRGGLNETQYF. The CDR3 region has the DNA TGTGCCAGCAGCCCTCGAGGGGGTTTAAACGAGACCCAGTACTTC.

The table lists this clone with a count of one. In DNA, the CDR3 is TGTGCCAGCAGCGCCGCCCCCGGACAGGAGAGGAACACTGAAGCTTTCTTT. As protein: CASSAAPGQERNTEAFF. The chain combines TRBV7-9 with TRBJ1-1; TRBD1 agrees at 7 bases. Unmatched junction bases numbered 13, after V lost 5 bases and J lost 1 base. Germline V gene sequence: CDR1 SEHNR, CDR2 FQNEAQ (reference sequence). This CDR3 spans 17 amino acids.

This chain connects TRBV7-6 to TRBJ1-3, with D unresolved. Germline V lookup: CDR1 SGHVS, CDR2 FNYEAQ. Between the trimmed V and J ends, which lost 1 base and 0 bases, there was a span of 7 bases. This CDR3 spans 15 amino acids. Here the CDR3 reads CASSLEPSSGNTIYF. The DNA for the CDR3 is TGTGCCAGCAGCTTAGAACCGAGCTCTGGAAACACCATATATTTT.